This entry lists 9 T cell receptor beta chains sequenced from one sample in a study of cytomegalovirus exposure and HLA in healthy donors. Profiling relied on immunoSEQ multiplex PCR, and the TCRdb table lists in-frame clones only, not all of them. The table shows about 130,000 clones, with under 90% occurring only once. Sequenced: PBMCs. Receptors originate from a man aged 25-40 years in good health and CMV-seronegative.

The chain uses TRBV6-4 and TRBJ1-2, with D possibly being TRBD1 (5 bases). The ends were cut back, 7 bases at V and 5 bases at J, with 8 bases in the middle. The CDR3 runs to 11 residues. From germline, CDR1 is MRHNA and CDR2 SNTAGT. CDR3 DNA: TGTGCCAGCACGGGGGTGTATGGCTACACCTTC. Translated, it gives CASTGVYGYTF.

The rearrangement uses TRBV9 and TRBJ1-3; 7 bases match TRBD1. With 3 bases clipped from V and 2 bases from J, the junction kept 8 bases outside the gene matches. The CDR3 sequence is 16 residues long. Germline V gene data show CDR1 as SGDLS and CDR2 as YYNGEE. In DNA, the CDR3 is TGTGCCAGCAGCGCCGAGCCGACAGGGACTGGAAACACCATATATTTT. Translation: CASSAEPTGTGNTIYF.

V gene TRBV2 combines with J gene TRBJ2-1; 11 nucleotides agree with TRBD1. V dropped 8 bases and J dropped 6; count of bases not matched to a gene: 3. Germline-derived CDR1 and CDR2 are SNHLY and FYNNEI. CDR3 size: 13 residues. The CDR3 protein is CASRGQGGNEQFF. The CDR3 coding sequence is TGTGCCAGCCGGGGACAGGGGGGCAATGAGCAGTTCTTC. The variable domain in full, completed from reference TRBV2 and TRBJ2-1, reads EPEVTQTPSHQVTQMGQEVILRCVPISNHLYFYWYRQILGQKVEFLVSFYNNEISEKSEIFDDQFSVERPDGSNFTLKIRSTKLEDSAMYFCASRGQGGNEQFFGPGTRLTVL.

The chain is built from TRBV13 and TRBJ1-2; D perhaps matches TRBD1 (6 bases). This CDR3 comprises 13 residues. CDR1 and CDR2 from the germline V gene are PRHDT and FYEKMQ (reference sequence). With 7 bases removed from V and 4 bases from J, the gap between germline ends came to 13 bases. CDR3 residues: CASTDRLGYGYTF. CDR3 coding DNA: TGTGCCAGCACCGACAGGTTGGGCTATGGCTACACCTTC.

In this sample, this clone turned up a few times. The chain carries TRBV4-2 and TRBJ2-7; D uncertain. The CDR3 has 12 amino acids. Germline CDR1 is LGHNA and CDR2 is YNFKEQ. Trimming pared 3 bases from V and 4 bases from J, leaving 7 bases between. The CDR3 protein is CASSHIGYEQYF. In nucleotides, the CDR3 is TGTGCCAGCAGCCATATCGGTTACGAGCAGTACTTC.

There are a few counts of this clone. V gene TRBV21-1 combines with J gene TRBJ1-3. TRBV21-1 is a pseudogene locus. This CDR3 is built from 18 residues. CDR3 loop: CASSKALCPGNTGNTIYF. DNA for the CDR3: TGTGCCAGCAGCAAAGCGCTTTGTCCGGGAAATACTGGAAACACCATATATTTT.

In nucleotides, the CDR3 is TGTGCCAGCAGTTTGATGACAACCTCCTACGAGCAGTACTTC. It translates to CASSLMTTSYEQYF. The V call is TRBV27, the J call TRBJ2-7, with no clear D. Deletions cut 3 bases from V and 0 bases from J, with 9 bases between. This CDR3 has 14 amino acids. Germline V lookup: CDR1 MNHEY, CDR2 SMNVEV (reference sequence).

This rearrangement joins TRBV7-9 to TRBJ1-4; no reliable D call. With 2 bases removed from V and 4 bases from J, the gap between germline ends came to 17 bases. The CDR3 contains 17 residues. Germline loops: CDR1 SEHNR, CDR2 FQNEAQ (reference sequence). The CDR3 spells CASSLFGDGAFNEKLFF. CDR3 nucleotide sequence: TGTGCCAGCAGCTTATTTGGAGACGGAGCCTTTAATGAAAAACTGTTTTTT.

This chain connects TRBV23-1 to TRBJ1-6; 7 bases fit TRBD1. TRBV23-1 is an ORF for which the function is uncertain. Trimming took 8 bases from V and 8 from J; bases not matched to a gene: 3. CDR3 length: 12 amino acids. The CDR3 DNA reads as TGCGCCAGCTTTCAGGGGGATTCACCCCTCCACTTT. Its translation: CASFQGDSPLHF.